This T cell receptor beta chain was sequenced during a study of cytomegalovirus exposure and HLA in healthy donors. Primers: 60 Vbeta forward and 13 Jbeta reverse. Sequenced by immunoSEQ multiplex PCR; TCRdb stores in-frame clones only, minus some. The sample holds around 140,000 clones, more than 75% seen once. V was cut by 10 bases and J by 4 bases, with 16 bases left in between. The CDR3 has 13 residues. Germline CDR1 MNHEY, CDR2 SVGAGI. Broader study findings: What a later analysis reportedly showed was that an Asian-associated ancestry cluster had fewer N-insertions than the approximately 700-donor mean. The study flagged roughly 150 TCR beta chains as cytomegalovirus-associated.

With regard to this clone: Its antigen is not identified.

The source is a man aged 18 to 30 in good health and CMV-seropositive. Input material: PBMCs. The chain links TRBV6-5 to TRBJ1-2; D may be TRBD1 (6 bases). The DNA for the CDR3 is TGTGCCACTAGGGGGGGAGGTGGCTATGGCTACACCTTC. It is translated as CATRGGGGYGYTF.